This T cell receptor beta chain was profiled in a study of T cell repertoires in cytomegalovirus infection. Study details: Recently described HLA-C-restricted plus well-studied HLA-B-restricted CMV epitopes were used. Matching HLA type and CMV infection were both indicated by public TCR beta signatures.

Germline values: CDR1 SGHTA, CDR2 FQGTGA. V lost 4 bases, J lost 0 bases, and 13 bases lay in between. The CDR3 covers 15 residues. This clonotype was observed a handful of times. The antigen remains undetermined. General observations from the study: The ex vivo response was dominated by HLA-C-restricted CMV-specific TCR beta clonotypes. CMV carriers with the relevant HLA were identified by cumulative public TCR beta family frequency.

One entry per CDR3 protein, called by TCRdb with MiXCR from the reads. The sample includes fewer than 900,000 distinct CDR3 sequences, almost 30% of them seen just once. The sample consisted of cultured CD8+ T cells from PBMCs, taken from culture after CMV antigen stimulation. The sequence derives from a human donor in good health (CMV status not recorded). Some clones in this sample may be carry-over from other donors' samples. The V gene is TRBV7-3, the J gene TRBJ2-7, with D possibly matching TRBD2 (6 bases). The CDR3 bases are TGTGCCAGCAGCTCGGGACTTTCAAACTCCTACGAGCAGTACGTC. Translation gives CASSSGLSNSYEQYV.